The rows below give T cell receptor beta chains drawn from one sample of a study of T-cell memory formation after mild COVID-19. Each CDR3 protein gets one entry after TCRdb re-called the 5' RACE reads with MiXCR. The sample has about 470,000 distinct CDR3 sequences; roughly 25% are singletons. Sequenced material: PBMCs or a T cell subset sorted from them (not recorded which). Every receptor here comes from an adult woman who had mild COVID-19 (a few samples of this study predate the infection). Cell type and time point are not known. Both conserved end residues are part of each CDR3. Fields, in order: D gene, clone size, J gene, V gene, CDR3 DNA, CDR3 protein. The D gene is left open where the match is weak. Part of the rows lack a size; the others show once, few, many or a class for expanded clones.

>TRBD1|-|TRBJ2-5|TRBV9
TGTGCCAGCAGCTTATTGACAGGGGTGGAGGAGACCCAGTACTTC
CASSLLTGVEETQYF
>-|few|TRBJ2-7|TRBV15
TGTGCCACCAGCAGAGCTCAAATCTACGAGCAGTACTTC
CATSRAQIYEQYF
>TRBD2|-|TRBJ2-1|TRBV4-1
TGCGCCAGCAGCCAAGGGACTAGCGGGGGCTACTACAATGAGCAGTTCTTC
CASSQGTSGGYYNEQFF
>-|few|TRBJ2-7|TRBV12-3/TRBV12-4
TGTGCCAGCAGCCGAGCGATAAATAACGCGCAGTACTTC
CASSRAINNAQYF
>-|-|TRBJ1-2|TRBV4-1
TGCGCCAGCAGCCAAGACTCTGGGAACTATGGCTACACCTTC
CASSQDSGNYGYTF
>-|-|TRBJ2-1|TRBV25-1
TGTGCCAGCAGTGCGAGGGTAAGCTCCTACAATGAGCAGTTCTTC
CASSARVSSYNEQFF
>-|few|TRBJ1-2|TRBV6-6
TGTGCCAGCAGTGGGGGCGACAGGACTACATGGGGCTACACCTTC
CASSGGDRTTWGYTF
>-|few|TRBJ1-3|TRBV20-1
TGCAGTGCTAGTTCCTCAGTTGGAAACACCATATATTTT
CSASSSVGNTIYF
>-|-|TRBJ2-1|TRBV13
TGTGCCAGCAGCCCCGGTGGGGACTCCGTTCGCTACAATGAGCAGTTCTTC
CASSPGGDSVRYNEQFF
>-|few|TRBJ2-1|TRBV15
TGTGCCACCAGCAGAGATTCACGGGAGTATTACAATGAGCAGTTCTTC
CATSRDSREYYNEQFF
>-|-|TRBJ1-2|TRBV19
TGTGCCAGTAGTATCGCCAGGGGTGACTATGGCTACACCTTC
CASSIARGDYGYTF
>TRBD2|few|TRBJ2-5|TRBV7-9
TGTGCCAGCAGTCCCGGGACTAGCGTCTTCCAAGAGACCCAGTACTTC
CASSPGTSVFQETQYF
>-|-|TRBJ2-3|TRBV4-1
TGCGCCAGCAGCCCCCAGGCAGGTTTTACAGATACGCAGTATTTT
CASSPQAGFTDTQYF
>-|-|TRBJ2-7|TRBV4-2
TGTGACAGCAGCCAAGATCTTAAGGTTGAGCAGTACTTC
CDSSQDLKVEQYF
>-|-|TRBJ2-7|TRBV12-3/TRBV12-4
TGTGCCAGCAGTTTGGCCTTCTACGAGCAGTACTTC
CASSLAFYEQYF
>TRBD2|few|TRBJ2-3|TRBV3-1
TGTGCCAGCAGCCAAGTGGGACTAGGCCCAGATACGCAGTATTTT
CASSQVGLGPDTQYF
>-|many|TRBJ2-5|TRBV30
TGTGCCTGGAGTGCGGACACTTTCCAAGAGACCCAGTACTTC
CAWSADTFQETQYF
>-|-|TRBJ1-2|TRBV4-2
TGTGCCAGCAGTGAATTGATGAGAGGCTACACCTTC
CASSELMRGYTF
>-|-|TRBJ2-3|TRBV12-3/TRBV12-4
TGTGCCAGCAGTTCGGAGTCAACAGATACGCAGTATTTT
CASSSESTDTQYF
>TRBD1|-|TRBJ1-1|TRBV7-6
TGTGCCAGCAGCTCCCCTCTTAGACACAGGGGCCCTCGCGTGGCTTTCTTT
CASSSPLRHRGPRVAFF
>-|few|TRBJ2-2|TRBV2
TGTGCCAGCAGTGAAGAGGCAGCTAACACCGGGGAGCTGTTTTTT
CASSEEAANTGELFF
>-|-|TRBJ2-1|TRBV20-1
TGCAGTGCTAGAGAGCCTGACAATGAGCAGTTCTTC
CSAREPDNEQFF
>-|-|TRBJ2-1|TRBV9
TGTGCCAGCAGCGTAAAGGGGCCGGGCCTGTGGGATGAGCAGTTCTTC
CASSVKGPGLWDEQFF
>-|-|TRBJ1-3|TRBV6-5
TGTGCCAGCAGGACAGCAGGAAACACCATATATTTT
CASRTAGNTIYF
>-|-|TRBJ2-1|TRBV11-2
TGTGCCAGCAGAACAATACAGGGAGTTGAGCAGTTCTTC
CASRTIQGVEQFF
>-|-|TRBJ2-7|TRBV5-5
TGTGCCAGCAGCTGGATGGACGGGTACGAGCAGTACTTC
CASSWMDGYEQYF
>-|once|TRBJ2-7|TRBV7-6
TGTGCCAGCAGCGCTAAGACAGGGGAGGGCTACGAGCAGTACTTC
CASSAKTGEGYEQYF